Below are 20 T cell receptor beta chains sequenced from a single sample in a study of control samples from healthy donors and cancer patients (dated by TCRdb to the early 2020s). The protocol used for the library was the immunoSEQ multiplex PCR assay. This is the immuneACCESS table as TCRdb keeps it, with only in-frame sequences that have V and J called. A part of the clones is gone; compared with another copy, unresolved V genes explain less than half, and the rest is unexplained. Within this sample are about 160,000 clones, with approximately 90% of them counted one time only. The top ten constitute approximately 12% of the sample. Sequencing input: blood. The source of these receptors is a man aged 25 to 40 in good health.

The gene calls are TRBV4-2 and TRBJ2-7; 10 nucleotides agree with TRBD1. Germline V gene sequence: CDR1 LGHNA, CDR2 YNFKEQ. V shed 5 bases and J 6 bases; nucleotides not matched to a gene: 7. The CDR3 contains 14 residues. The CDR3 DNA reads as TGTGCCAGCAGCTCTCCGGGACAGGGGCCCGAGCAGTACTTC. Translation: CASSSPGQGPEQYF.

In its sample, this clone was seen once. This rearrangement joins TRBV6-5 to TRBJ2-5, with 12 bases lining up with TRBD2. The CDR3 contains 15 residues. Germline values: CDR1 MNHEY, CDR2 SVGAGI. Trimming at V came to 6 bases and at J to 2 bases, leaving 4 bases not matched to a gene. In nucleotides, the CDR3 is TGTGCCAGCAGAAGTGGACTAGCGGGGCAAGAGACCCAGTACTTC. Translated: CASRSGLAGQETQYF.

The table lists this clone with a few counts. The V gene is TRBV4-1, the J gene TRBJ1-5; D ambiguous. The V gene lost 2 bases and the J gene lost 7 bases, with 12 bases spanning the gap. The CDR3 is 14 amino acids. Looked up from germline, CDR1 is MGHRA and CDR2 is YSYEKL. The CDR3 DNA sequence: TGCGCCAGCAGCCAATATTGGCAGAACCAGCCCCAGCATTTT. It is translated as CASSQYWQNQPQHF.

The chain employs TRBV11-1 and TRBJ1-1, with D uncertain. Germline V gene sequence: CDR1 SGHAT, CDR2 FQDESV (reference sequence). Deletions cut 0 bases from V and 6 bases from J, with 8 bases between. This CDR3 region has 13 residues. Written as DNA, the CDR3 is TGTGCCAGCAGCTTAGCGATAGGCGCTGAAGCTTTCTTT. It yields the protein CASSLAIGAEAFF.

Written as DNA, the CDR3 is TGTGCCAGCATATCGGCGTCAGACCTGAACACTGAAGCTTTCTTT. This sequence encodes CASISASDLNTEAFF. The chain links TRBV2 to TRBJ1-1; D gene uncertain. CDR1 SNHLY and CDR2 FYNNEI come from the germline V gene. This CDR3 contains 15 residues. Trimming pared 7 bases from V and 0 bases from J, leaving 15 bases between.

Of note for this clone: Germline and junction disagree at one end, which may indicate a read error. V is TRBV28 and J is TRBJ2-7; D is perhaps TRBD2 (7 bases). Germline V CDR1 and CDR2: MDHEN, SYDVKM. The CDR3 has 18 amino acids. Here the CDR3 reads CASRRGPKGGGGPYEQYF. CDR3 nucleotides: TGTGCCAGCAGGCGGGGTCCAAAAGGTGGCGGGGGCCCTTACGAGCAGTACTTT.

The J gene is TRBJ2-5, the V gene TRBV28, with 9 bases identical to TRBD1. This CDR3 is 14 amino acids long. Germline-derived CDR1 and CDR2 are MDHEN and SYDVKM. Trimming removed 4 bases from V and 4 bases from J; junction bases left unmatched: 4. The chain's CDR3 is CASSWTGAGETQYF. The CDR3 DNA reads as TGTGCCAGCAGTTGGACAGGGGCGGGAGAGACCCAGTACTTC. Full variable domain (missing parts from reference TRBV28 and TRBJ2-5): DVKVTQSSRYLVKRTGEKVFLECVQDMDHENMFWYRQDPGLGLRLIYFSYDVKMKEKGDIPEGYSVSREKKERFSLILESASTNQTSMYLCASSWTGAGETQYFGPGTRLLVL.

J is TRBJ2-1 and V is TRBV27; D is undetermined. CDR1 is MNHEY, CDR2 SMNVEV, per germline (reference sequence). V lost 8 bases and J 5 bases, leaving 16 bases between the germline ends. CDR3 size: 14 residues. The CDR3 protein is CASHGVFMNNEQFF. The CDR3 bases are TGTGCCAGCCATGGGGTATTTATGAACAATGAGCAGTTCTTC.

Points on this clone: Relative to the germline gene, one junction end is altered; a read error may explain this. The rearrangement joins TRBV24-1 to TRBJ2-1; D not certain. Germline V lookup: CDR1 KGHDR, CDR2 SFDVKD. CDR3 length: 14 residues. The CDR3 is CATSDPQEINQQFF. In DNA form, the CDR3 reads TGTGCCACCAGTGATCCTCAGGAGATCAATCAGCAGTTCTTC.

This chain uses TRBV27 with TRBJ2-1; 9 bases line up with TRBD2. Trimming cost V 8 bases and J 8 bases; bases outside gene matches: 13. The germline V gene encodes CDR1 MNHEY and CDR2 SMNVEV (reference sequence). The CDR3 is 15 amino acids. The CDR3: CASGRGAGGFDEQFF. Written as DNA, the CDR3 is TGTGCCAGCGGTCGCGGGGCGGGGGGGTTCGATGAGCAGTTCTTC.

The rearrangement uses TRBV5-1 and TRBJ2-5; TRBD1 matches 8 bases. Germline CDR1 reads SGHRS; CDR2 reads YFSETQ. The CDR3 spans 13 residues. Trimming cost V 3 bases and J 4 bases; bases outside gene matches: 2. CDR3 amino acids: CASSSGQGETQYF. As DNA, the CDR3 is TGCGCCAGCAGCTCAGGACAGGGAGAGACCCAGTACTTC.

CDR3 nucleotide sequence: TGTGCCAGCAGCTTAGGGTCTGGAACCTCTATGAACACTGAAGCTTTCTTT. It is translated as CASSLGSGTSMNTEAFF. The chain has TRBV7-8 and TRBJ1-1; no firm D call. Trimming removed 1 base at V and 0 bases at J, with 15 bases between. The CDR3 spans 17 residues. Germline CDR1 and CDR2: SGHVS and FQNEAQ. Full variable domain (remainder filled in from reference TRBV7-8 and TRBJ1-1): GAGVSQSPRYKVAKRGQDVALRCDPISGHVSLFWYQQALGQGPEFLTYFQNEAQLDKSGLPSDRFFAERPEGSVSTLKIQRTQQEDSAVYLCASSLGSGTSMNTEAFFGQGTRLTVV.

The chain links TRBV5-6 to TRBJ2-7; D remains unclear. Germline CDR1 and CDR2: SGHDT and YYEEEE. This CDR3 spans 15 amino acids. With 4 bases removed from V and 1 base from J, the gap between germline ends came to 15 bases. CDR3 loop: CASSVDKVGSYEQYF. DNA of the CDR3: TGTGCCAGCAGCGTCGACAAGGTGGGATCCTACGAGCAGTACTTC.

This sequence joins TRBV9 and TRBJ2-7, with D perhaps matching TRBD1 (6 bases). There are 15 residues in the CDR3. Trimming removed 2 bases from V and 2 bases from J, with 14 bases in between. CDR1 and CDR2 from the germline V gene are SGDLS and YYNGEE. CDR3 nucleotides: TGTGCCAGCAGCGTTTCAGGGGTGGGAACCTACGAGCAGTACTTC. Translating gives CASSVSGVGTYEQYF.

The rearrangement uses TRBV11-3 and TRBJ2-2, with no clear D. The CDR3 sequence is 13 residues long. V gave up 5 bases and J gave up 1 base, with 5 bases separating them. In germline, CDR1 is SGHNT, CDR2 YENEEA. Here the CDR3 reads CASSVQNTGELFF. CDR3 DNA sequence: TGTGCCAGCAGCGTACAGAACACCGGGGAGCTGTTTTTT.

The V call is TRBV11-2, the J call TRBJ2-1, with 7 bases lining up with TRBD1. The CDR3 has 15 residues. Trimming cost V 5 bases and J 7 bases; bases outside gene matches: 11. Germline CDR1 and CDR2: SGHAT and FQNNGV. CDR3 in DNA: TGTGCCAGCAGCCCGACGACAGGGCCCCTAAATGAGCAGTTCTTC. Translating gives CASSPTTGPLNEQFF.

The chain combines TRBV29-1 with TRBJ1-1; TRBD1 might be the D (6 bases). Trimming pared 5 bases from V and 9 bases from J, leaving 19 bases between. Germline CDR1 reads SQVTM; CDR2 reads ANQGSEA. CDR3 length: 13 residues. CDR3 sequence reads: CSVIRGGSSKAFF. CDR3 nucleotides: TGCAGCGTTATCCGGGGGGGCAGTTCGAAAGCTTTCTTT.

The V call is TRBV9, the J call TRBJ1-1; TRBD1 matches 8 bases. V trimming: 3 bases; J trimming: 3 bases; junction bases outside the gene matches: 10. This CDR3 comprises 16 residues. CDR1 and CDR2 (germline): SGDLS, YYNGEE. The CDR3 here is CASSGYRGGLDTEAFF. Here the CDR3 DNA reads TGTGCCAGCAGCGGATACAGGGGGGGATTGGACACTGAAGCTTTCTTT.

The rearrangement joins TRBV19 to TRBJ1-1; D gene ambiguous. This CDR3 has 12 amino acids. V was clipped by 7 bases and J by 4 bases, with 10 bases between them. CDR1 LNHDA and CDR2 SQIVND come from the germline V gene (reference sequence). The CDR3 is CASKNVATEAFF. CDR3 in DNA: TGTGCCAGTAAAAATGTTGCCACTGAAGCTTTCTTT.

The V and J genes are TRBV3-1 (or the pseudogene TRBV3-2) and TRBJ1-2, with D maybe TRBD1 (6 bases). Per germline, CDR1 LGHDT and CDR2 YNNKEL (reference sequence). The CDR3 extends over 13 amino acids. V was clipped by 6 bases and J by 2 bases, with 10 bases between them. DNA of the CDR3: TGTGCCAGCAGTCCTGACAGGAACTATGGCTACACCTTC. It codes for CASSPDRNYGYTF.